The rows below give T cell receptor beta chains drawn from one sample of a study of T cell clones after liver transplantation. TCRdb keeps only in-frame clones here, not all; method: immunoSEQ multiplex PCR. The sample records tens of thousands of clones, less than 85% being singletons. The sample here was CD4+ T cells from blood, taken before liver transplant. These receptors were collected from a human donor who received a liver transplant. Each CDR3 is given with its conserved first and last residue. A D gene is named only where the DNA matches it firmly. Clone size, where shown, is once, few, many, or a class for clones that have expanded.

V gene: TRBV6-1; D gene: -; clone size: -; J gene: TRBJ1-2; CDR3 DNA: TGTGCCAGCAGTGACCACTCTGGCTACACCTTC; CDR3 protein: CASSDHSGYTF
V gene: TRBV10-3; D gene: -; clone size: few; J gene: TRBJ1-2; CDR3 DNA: TGTGCCACACTCCCAACACCTGCTAACTATGGCTACACCTTC; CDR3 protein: CATLPTPANYGYTF
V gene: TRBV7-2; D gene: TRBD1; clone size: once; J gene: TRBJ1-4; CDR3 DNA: TGTGCCAGCAGCTCGCATCCGACAGGGCCTTTTGAAAAACTGTTTTTT; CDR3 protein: CASSSHPTGPFEKLFF
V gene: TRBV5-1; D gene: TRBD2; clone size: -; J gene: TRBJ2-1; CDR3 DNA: TGCGCCAGCACCATGACTAGCGGGAGGAATCCTACCTACAATGAGCAGTTCTTC; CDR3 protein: CASTMTSGRNPTYNEQFF
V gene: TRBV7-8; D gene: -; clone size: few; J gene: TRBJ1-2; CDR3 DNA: TGTGCCAGCAGTATCGGGGCCCCCCACGGCTACACCTTC; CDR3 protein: CASSIGAPHGYTF
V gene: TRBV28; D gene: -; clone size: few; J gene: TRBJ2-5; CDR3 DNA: TGTGCCAGCAAGGAGGGGGCCGCGTACCAAGAGACCCAGTACTTC; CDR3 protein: CASKEGAAYQETQYF
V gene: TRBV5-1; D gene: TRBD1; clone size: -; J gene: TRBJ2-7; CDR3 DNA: TGCGCCAGCAGCTTGACGACAGGGAAATCCTACGAGCAGTACTTC; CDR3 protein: CASSLTTGKSYEQYF
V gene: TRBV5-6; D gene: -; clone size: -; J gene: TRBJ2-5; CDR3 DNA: TGTGCCAGCAGCTTACGCCTGCTGGGGGGAGAGACCCAGTACTTC; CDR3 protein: CASSLRLLGGETQYF
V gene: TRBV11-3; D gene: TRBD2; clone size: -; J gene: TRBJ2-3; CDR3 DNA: TGTGCCAGCAGCCCTAATGGACTAGCGGGGGACCCGCAGTATTTT; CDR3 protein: CASSPNGLAGDPQYF
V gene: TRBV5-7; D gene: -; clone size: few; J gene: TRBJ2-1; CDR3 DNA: TGTGCCAGCAGCTACAACCCGGGGTGTGAGCAGTTCTTC; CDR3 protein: CASSYNPGCEQFF
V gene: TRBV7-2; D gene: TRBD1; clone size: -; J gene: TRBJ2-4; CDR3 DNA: TGTGCCAGCAGCGCTGGCGGACAGGCGTGGGGGTTCAAAAACATTCAGTACTTC; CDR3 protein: CASSAGGQAWGFKNIQYF
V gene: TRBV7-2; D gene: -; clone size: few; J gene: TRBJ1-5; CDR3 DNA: TGTGCCAGCAGCTTATTGGCAGGGGTAGGCAATCAGCCCCAGCATTTT; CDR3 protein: CASSLLAGVGNQPQHF
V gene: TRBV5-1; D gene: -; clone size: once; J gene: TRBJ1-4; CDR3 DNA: TGCGCCAGCAGCGCCGACGGGGGACCAGCAACTAATGAAAAACTGTTTTTT; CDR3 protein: CASSADGGPATNEKLFF
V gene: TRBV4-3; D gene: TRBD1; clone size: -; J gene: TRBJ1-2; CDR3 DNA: TGCGCCAGCAGCCCCAATCGAGGACAGGGCTATGGCTACACCTTC; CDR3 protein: CASSPNRGQGYGYTF
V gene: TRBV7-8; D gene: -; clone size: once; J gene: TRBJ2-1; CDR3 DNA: TGTGCCAGCAGCCTAGATCGCCCCAATGAGCAGTTCTTC; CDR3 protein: CASSLDRPNEQFF
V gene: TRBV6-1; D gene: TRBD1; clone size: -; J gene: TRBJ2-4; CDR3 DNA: TGTGCCAGCAGTGAAGGACAGGGGTGGAACCAAAACATTCAGTACTTC; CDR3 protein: CASSEGQGWNQNIQYF
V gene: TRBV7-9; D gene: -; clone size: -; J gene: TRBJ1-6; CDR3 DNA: TGTGCCAGCATGACTGGGGGGTTGGGCTATAATTCACCCCTCCACTTT; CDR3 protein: CASMTGGLGYNSPLHF
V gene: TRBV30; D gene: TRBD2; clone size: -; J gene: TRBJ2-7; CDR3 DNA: TGTGCCTGGAAGAGGCGGGGGACCTACGAGCAGTACTTC; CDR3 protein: CAWKRRGTYEQYF
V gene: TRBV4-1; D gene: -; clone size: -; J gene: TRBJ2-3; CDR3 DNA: TGCGCCAGCAGCCAAGTTGACGGAAGCACAGATACGCAGTATTTT; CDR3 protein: CASSQVDGSTDTQYF
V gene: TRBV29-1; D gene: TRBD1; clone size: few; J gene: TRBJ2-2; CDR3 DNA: TGCAGCGTGAAGGACAGGGGGCACCTTGGGACCGGGGAGCTGTTTTTT; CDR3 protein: CSVKDRGHLGTGELFF
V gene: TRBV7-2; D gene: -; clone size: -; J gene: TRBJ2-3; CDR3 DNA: TGTGCCAGCAGCTTAATGGGCAAAGATACGCAGTATTTT; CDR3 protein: CASSLMGKDTQYF
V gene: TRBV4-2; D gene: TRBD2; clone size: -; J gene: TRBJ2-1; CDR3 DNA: TGTGCCAGCAGCCAAGCCAGAGCGGGAGGATTGTGGAATGAGCAGTTCTTC; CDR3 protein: CASSQARAGGLWNEQFF
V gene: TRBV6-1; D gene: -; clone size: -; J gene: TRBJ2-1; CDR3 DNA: TGTGCCAGCACATCCTACAATGAGCAGTTCTTC; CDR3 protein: CASTSYNEQFF
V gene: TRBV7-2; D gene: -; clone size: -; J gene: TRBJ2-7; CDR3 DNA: TGTGCCAGCAGCTTAGTCACCTACGAGCAGTACTTC; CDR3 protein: CASSLVTYEQYF
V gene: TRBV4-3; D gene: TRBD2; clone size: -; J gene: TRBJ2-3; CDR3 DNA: TGCGCCAGCAGCCAGGACGGACTAGCGGGGGACGATACGCAGTATTTT; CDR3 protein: CASSQDGLAGDDTQYF
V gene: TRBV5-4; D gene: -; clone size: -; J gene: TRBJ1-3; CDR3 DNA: TGTGCCAGCAGCGTCGACAGGATAGGAAACACCATATATTTT; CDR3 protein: CASSVDRIGNTIYF
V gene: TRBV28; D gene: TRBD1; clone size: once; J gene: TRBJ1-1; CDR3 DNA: TGTGCCAGCAGACAATCCCGGGACAGGAACACTGAAGCTTTCTTT; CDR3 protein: CASRQSRDRNTEAFF
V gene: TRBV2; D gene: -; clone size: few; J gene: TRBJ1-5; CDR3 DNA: TGTGCCAGCAGTGAGGACAGTTTCGCAGCCCAGCATTTT; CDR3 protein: CASSEDSFAAQHF
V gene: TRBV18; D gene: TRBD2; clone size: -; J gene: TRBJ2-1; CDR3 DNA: TGTGCCAGCTCACCACCAGGTGGGTTGGAGGGAGGGAACAATGAGCAGTTCTTC; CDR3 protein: CASSPPGGLEGGNNEQFF
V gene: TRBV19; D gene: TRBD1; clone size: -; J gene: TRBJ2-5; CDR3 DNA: TGTGCCAGCAGACAGGGCCCGGAGACCCAGTACTTC; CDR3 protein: CASRQGPETQYF
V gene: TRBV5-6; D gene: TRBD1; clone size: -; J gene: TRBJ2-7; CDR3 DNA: TGTGCCAGCAGCCCTGGGACAGCGAACTACGAGCAGTACTTC; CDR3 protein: CASSPGTANYEQYF